This T cell receptor beta chain derives from a study of blood T cell repertoires in COVID-19. Study summary: Acute-phase and convalescent COVID-19 samples originated in the United States, Italy and Spain. T cells, B-cell-depleted T cells, or PBMCs provided the cDNA or gDNA that served as material.

In germline, CDR1 is SQVTM, CDR2 ANQGSEA. Trimming took 2 bases from V and 6 from J; bases not matched to a gene: 3. The CDR3 spans 13 residues. In the source study's methods: Researchers report that nucleated cell counts were estimated from reference gene primer amplification. Assay: immunoSEQ multiplex PCR; the TCRdb copy retains only in-frame clones and omits some. V and J calls and clone size come straight from that table; D and trimming were deduced from the DNA. The profile shows over 110,000 clones, roughly three quarters of them singletons. Sequencing used peripheral blood. The origin of this receptor is a woman aged 60-75 years with acute or convalescent COVID-19. The rearrangement joins TRBV29-1 to TRBJ2-3; 9 bases are shared with TRBD2. The CDR3 DNA is TGCAGCGTTGAACTAGCGGGAAAGGATACGCAGTATTTT. Protein product: CSVELAGKDTQYF.